Listed below are T cell receptor beta chains from one sample, sequenced in a study of cytomegalovirus exposure and HLA in healthy donors. Some clones are missing from TCRdb's copy, which holds only in-frame ones; the method was immunoSEQ multiplex PCR. Here the sample spans around 130,000 clones, about 79% being singletons. The sequenced material came from PBMCs. These receptors originate from a man aged 50 or older in good health and CMV-seronegative. CDR3s include the opening cysteine and the closing phenylalanine or tryptophan. The D gene is left open where the match is weak. The listing skips clone size in some rows; elsewhere it reads once, few, many or a size class.

-,-,TRBJ1-3,TRBV6-5,TGTGCCAGCAGTTACCTAAACTCTGGAAACACCATATATTTT,CASSYLNSGNTIYF
-,TRBD1,TRBJ2-7,TRBV4-2,TGTGCCAGCAGCCAAGAATATTCACAGGGGGCCTACGAGCAGTACTTC,CASSQEYSQGAYEQYF
-,TRBD1,TRBJ1-2,TRBV27,TGTGCCAGCAGTTTAGGACAGGGGGGGGGTGGCTACACCTTC,CASSLGQGGGGYTF
few,-,TRBJ1-6,TRBV19,TGTGCCAGTAGTATCAGACAGGACGGAAATTCACCCCTCCACTTT,CASSIRQDGNSPLHF
-,-,TRBJ1-2,TRBV7-9,TGTGCCAGCAGCGGACCACAGGGTAATGGCTACACCTTC,CASSGPQGNGYTF
-,-,TRBJ1-2,TRBV6-1,TGTGCCGCCGCCCCCGCAGGGAACTATGGCTACACCTTC,CAAAPAGNYGYTF
-,TRBD1,TRBJ2-3,TRBV7-8,TGTGCCAGCACCCTAGCAGGGGGTACAGATACGCAGTATTTT,CASTLAGGTDTQYF
-,-,TRBJ1-5,TRBV4-1,TGCGCCAGCAGCCCCTCAGGGGTGGGCAATCAGCCCCAGCATTTT,CASSPSGVGNQPQHF
-,-,TRBJ2-1,TRBV11-1,TGTGCCAGCAGTAGGGGAACAAGCTCCTACAATGAGCAGTTCTTC,CASSRGTSSYNEQFF
-,-,TRBJ2-7,TRBV7-9,TGTGCCAGCAGCCCCTCCCCTCAGGACTACGAGCAGTACTTC,CASSPSPQDYEQYF
-,-,TRBJ1-2,TRBV4-2,TGTGCCAGCCAAGCTCCGGGCTATGGCTACACCTTC,CASQAPGYGYTF
-,TRBD2,TRBJ2-3,TRBV10-3,TGTGCCACCGCCCCTGGGGCGGGGGGCCCCTCAGATACGCAGTATTTT,CATAPGAGGPSDTQYF
-,TRBD2,TRBJ2-6,TRBV4-1,TGCGCCAGCAGCCACCCCCGGGCGGGGGATGGGGCCAACGTCCTGACTTTC,CASSHPRAGDGANVLTF
-,TRBD1,TRBJ1-6,TRBV28,TGTGCCAGCAGCCTAGTCCCGAGGACAGGGAACAATAATAATTCACCCCTCCACTTT,CASSLVPRTGNNNNSPLHF
-,-,TRBJ2-5,TRBV10-2,TGCGCCAGCAGTTCCCGGTCCCCCGGAGAGACCCAGTACTTC,CASSSRSPGETQYF
few,-,TRBJ2-7,TRBV6-6,TGTGCCAGCAGTTATTCCCAGGGGGGTTACGAGCAGTACTTC,CASSYSQGGYEQYF
-,TRBD1,TRBJ2-7,TRBV9,TGTGCCAGCAGCTCGGGCGGGACAGGAGATTACGAGCAGTACTTC,CASSSGGTGDYEQYF
-,-,TRBJ2-7,TRBV2,TGTGCCAGCAATTTGGTATTTTCCTACGAGCAGTACTTC,CASNLVFSYEQYF
-,-,TRBJ2-7,TRBV5-5,TGTGCCAGCAGCTTGGAAAGGGGCCACTACGAGCAGTACTTC,CASSLERGHYEQYF
-,TRBD1,TRBJ1-2,TRBV30,TGTGCCTGGAGTGTCCTAGGGGGCGGCTACACCTTC,CAWSVLGGGYTF
-,-,TRBJ2-7,TRBV29-1,TGCAGCGTTGAATTGGTTAGCTTCTACGAGCAGTACTTC,CSVELVSFYEQYF
once,TRBD1,TRBJ1-6,TRBV7-8,TGTGCCAGCGGAGGACAGGGACGGAATTCACCCCTCCACTTT,CASGGQGRNSPLHF
-,TRBD1,TRBJ2-5,TRBV30,TGTGCCTGGAGCCCACAGATAGGGACAGCACGGTACTTC,CAWSPQIGTARYF
-,-,TRBJ2-7,TRBV4-1,TGCGCCAGCAGCCAAGATCGCTCAGGATACGAGCAGTACTTC,CASSQDRSGYEQYF
-,TRBD1,TRBJ1-4,TRBV7-2,TGTGCCAGCAGCAAACAGGGGGGTGATGAAAAACTGTTTTTT,CASSKQGGDEKLFF
-,TRBD1,TRBJ1-1,TRBV5-4,TGTGCCAGCAGCGACAGGGGTGAGAGCACTGAAGCTTTCTTT,CASSDRGESTEAFF
-,-,TRBJ2-1,TRBV5-5,TGTGCCAGCAGCCTCTACTCCGGACAGGTGGGAGGGTTCTTC,CASSLYSGQVGGFF
-,-,TRBJ1-5,TRBV27,TGTGCCAGCAGTTTATCGCAGGGTTCCAATCAGCCCCAGCATTTT,CASSLSQGSNQPQHF
-,-,TRBJ2-7,TRBV6-1,TGTGCCAGCAGTGAACCGGGGAGGAAAAAAAGCGAGCAGTACTTC,CASSEPGRKKSEQYF
-,-,TRBJ2-7,TRBV29-1,TGCAGCGTTGAGGGCCCGTTCACTTACGAGCAGTACTTC,CSVEGPFTYEQYF
-,TRBD2,TRBJ2-1,TRBV19,TGTGCCAGTAGTATGGCGGGGGGGCCCTACAATGAGCAGTTCTTC,CASSMAGGPYNEQFF
-,-,TRBJ2-7,TRBV5-5,TGTGCCAGCGCCGGACAAGTCTACGAGCAGTACTTC,CASAGQVYEQYF
-,TRBD1,TRBJ1-6,TRBV6-1,TGTGCCAGCGTCCAGGGGGCAGGAAATAATTCACCCCTCCACTTT,CASVQGAGNNSPLHF
-,-,TRBJ2-2,TRBV9,TGTGCCAGCAGCGTACAGGGGATGAACACCGGGGAGCTGTTTTTT,CASSVQGMNTGELFF
-,TRBD1,TRBJ2-5,TRBV2,TGTGCCAGCAGGGACAGGGACCTAGAGACCCAGTACTTC,CASRDRDLETQYF
-,-,TRBJ2-7,TRBV9,TGTGCCAGCAGCTTCGGGACACCCGCGCACGAGCAGTACTTC,CASSFGTPAHEQYF
-,-,TRBJ1-1,TRBV7-9,TGTGCCAGCAGCCAAAGCGCAGTCACTGAAGCTTTCTTT,CASSQSAVTEAFF
-,TRBD1,TRBJ2-2,TRBV5-6,TGTGCCAGCAGCCCCGACAGGGCAGTCACCGGGGAGCTGTTTTTT,CASSPDRAVTGELFF
-,TRBD2,TRBJ2-5,TRBV5-6,TGTGCCAGCAGCTTGTTCGTCGGCGGGGGGGCGGGTTGGGAGACCCAGTACTTC,CASSLFVGGGAGWETQYF
-,TRBD2,TRBJ2-1,TRBV7-2,TGTGCCAGCAGCTACAGACTAGCGGGGGGGCGTGGTGAGCAGTTCTTC,CASSYRLAGGRGEQFF
-,TRBD2,TRBJ2-3,TRBV12-5,TGTGCTAGTGGTTTGAGCGGGGCAAATACGCAGTATTTT,CASGLSGANTQYF
-,TRBD1,TRBJ2-2,TRBV14,TGTGCCAGCAGACTCGACAGGGAGTTCGGGGAGCTGTTTTTT,CASRLDREFGELFF
-,-,TRBJ1-1,TRBV18,TGTGCCAGCCGCTCGGGGGGGGGAGAAGCTTTCTTT,CASRSGGGEAFF
-,TRBD1,TRBJ1-2,TRBV27,TGTGCCAGCAGTTTCAGGGGGCAGGCCGGTGGCTACACCTTC,CASSFRGQAGGYTF
-,-,TRBJ2-3,TRBV7-2,TGTGCCAGCAGCTCTCAGGGCACAGATACGCAGTATTTT,CASSSQGTDTQYF
-,TRBD2,TRBJ2-5,TRBV6-6,TGTGCCAGCAGGTCACAGCGGGGGGACCAAGAGACCCAGTACTTC,CASRSQRGDQETQYF
-,TRBD1,TRBJ1-2,TRBV6-6,TGTGCCAGCAACTTAGGACAGGGTCTATTTGGCTACACCTTC,CASNLGQGLFGYTF
-,TRBD2,TRBJ2-6,TRBV2,TGTGCCAGCAGGAACCTAGCGGGGGATATCTCTGGGGCCAACGTCCTGACTTTC,CASRNLAGDISGANVLTF
-,-,TRBJ2-1,TRBV27,TGTGCCAGCAGTTTTAAGACAGAATCGAATGAGCAGTTCTTC,CASSFKTESNEQFF
-,TRBD1,TRBJ2-7,TRBV6-5,TGTGCCAGCAGTTACTATCAGGGGGTCCCCTACGAGCAGTACTTC,CASSYYQGVPYEQYF
-,TRBD1,TRBJ2-5,TRBV12-5,TGTGCTAGTGCCGCCGGGACAGGGGGCGAGACCCAGTACTTC,CASAAGTGGETQYF
-,-,TRBJ2-7,TRBV5-4,TGTGCCAGCAGCTCGGGGGACGAAGACGAGCAGTACTTC,CASSSGDEDEQYF
once,-,TRBJ1-2,TRBV5-1,TGCGCCAGCAGCTTGGACAGCTCCTATGGCTACACCTTC,CASSLDSSYGYTF
-,-,TRBJ1-5,TRBV18,TGTGCCAGCTCTAATAGGGAGGCGAACCAGCATTTT,CASSNREANQHF
-,-,TRBJ2-6,TRBV4-2,TGTGCCAGCAGCCAAGGAGAGTCAGGGTATGGGGCCAACGTCCTGACTTTC,CASSQGESGYGANVLTF
-,-,TRBJ2-6,TRBV4-3,TGCGCCAGCAGCCAAGAGTGGAGGGCAGGTGGGGCCAACGTCCTGACTTTC,CASSQEWRAGGANVLTF
-,TRBD1,TRBJ2-5,TRBV19,TGTGCCAGTAGTAGGGACAGCCAAGAGACCCAGTACTTC,CASSRDSQETQYF
-,TRBD1,TRBJ2-7,TRBV4-1,TGCGCCAGCAGCCTCCAACAGGGGCCGAGCTCCTACGAGCAGTACTTC,CASSLQQGPSSYEQYF
-,-,TRBJ1-3,TRBV9,TGTGCCAGCAGCGTAGAGGCGGAGAGAAACACCATATATTTT,CASSVEAERNTIYF
-,-,TRBJ1-2,TRBV7-9,TGTGCCAGCAGCCCCGGAACAGGTCTATATGGCTACACCTTC,CASSPGTGLYGYTF